The rows below give T cell receptor beta chains drawn from one sample of a study of cytomegalovirus exposure and HLA in healthy donors. The table came from immunoSEQ multiplex PCR; TCRdb's copy has only in-frame clones and leaves some out. This table has some 170,000 clones, 75% to 90% appearing once. Sequenced material: PBMCs. The source is a woman aged 18 to 35 in good health and CMV-seronegative. Each CDR3 is given with its conserved first and last residue. A D gene is named only where the DNA matches it firmly. The size field is filled for only some rows; it gives once, few, many or a size class.

CDR3 protein: CASSPGTGMNEQYF
CDR3 DNA: TGTGCCAGCAGCCCGGGGACAGGGATGAACGAGCAGTACTTC
D gene: TRBD1
J gene: TRBJ2-7
V gene: TRBV7-2
clone size: -

CDR3 protein: CASSLVRRRHLNTEAFF
CDR3 DNA: TGTGCCAGCAGCTTAGTACGCAGGCGCCACCTGAACACTGAAGCTTTCTTT
D gene: -
J gene: TRBJ1-1
V gene: TRBV7-9
clone size: -

CDR3 protein: CATSRDLEGGVRDYGYTF
CDR3 DNA: TGTGCCACCAGCAGAGATCTCGAGGGGGGGGTCCGGGACTATGGCTACACCTTC
D gene: -
J gene: TRBJ1-2
V gene: TRBV15
clone size: -

CDR3 protein: CATGTGYSYEQYF
CDR3 DNA: TGTGCCACTGGGACAGGCTACTCCTACGAGCAGTACTTC
D gene: TRBD1
J gene: TRBJ2-7
V gene: TRBV6-1
clone size: -

CDR3 protein: CAWLGAGNTIYF
CDR3 DNA: TGTGCCTGGCTAGGGGCTGGAAACACCATATATTTT
D gene: -
J gene: TRBJ1-3
V gene: TRBV30
clone size: -

CDR3 protein: CASSLLTRGSEQFF
CDR3 DNA: TGTGCCAGCAGTTTATTAACCAGAGGGAGCGAGCAGTTCTTC
D gene: -
J gene: TRBJ2-1
V gene: TRBV27
clone size: few

CDR3 protein: CASSQYDRGMETQYF
CDR3 DNA: TGCGCCAGCAGCCAATACGACAGGGGGATGGAGACCCAGTACTTC
D gene: TRBD1
J gene: TRBJ2-5
V gene: TRBV4-1
clone size: -

CDR3 protein: CASTATGTASNEQFF
CDR3 DNA: TGTGCCAGCACCGCCACCGGGACAGCCAGCAATGAGCAGTTCTTC
D gene: TRBD1
J gene: TRBJ2-1
V gene: TRBV28
clone size: -

CDR3 protein: CASSLVGGIEAFF
CDR3 DNA: TGTGCCAGCAGCTTAGTTGGAGGTATTGAGGCTTTCTTT
D gene: -
J gene: TRBJ1-1
V gene: TRBV7-2
clone size: -

CDR3 protein: CASSEGALLGYF
CDR3 DNA: TGTGCCAGCAGTGAGGGGGCTTTGTTGGGGTACTTC
D gene: -
J gene: TRBJ2-7
V gene: TRBV6-1
clone size: -

CDR3 protein: CASTPTSGAETQYF
CDR3 DNA: TGTGCCAGCACCCCGACTAGCGGAGCGGAGACCCAGTACTTC
D gene: TRBD2
J gene: TRBJ2-5
V gene: TRBV25-1
clone size: -

CDR3 protein: CASRDRGAGYGYTF
CDR3 DNA: TGTGCCAGCCGTGACAGGGGGGCAGGCTATGGCTACACCTTC
D gene: TRBD1
J gene: TRBJ1-2
V gene: TRBV27
clone size: -

CDR3 protein: CASTEGQETQYF
CDR3 DNA: TGTGCCAGCACGGAGGGGCAAGAGACCCAGTACTTC
D gene: -
J gene: TRBJ2-5
V gene: TRBV2
clone size: -

CDR3 protein: CASSLAGQGADTQYF
CDR3 DNA: TGCGCCAGCAGCTTGGCCGGGCAGGGCGCAGATACGCAGTATTTT
D gene: -
J gene: TRBJ2-3
V gene: TRBV5-1
clone size: -

CDR3 protein: CASSLVPGFTEAFF
CDR3 DNA: TGCGCCAGCAGCTTGGTTCCGGGGTTCACTGAAGCTTTCTTT
D gene: -
J gene: TRBJ1-1
V gene: TRBV5-1
clone size: -

CDR3 protein: CASSSRADSGNTIYF
CDR3 DNA: TGTGCCAGCAGCTCCAGGGCCGACTCTGGAAACACCATATATTTT
D gene: -
J gene: TRBJ1-3
V gene: TRBV6-6
clone size: -

CDR3 protein: CATIYGVGEAFF
CDR3 DNA: TGTGCCACCATTTACGGAGTTGGTGAAGCTTTCTTT
D gene: -
J gene: TRBJ1-1
V gene: TRBV28
clone size: -

CDR3 protein: CASSLGHDEQFF
CDR3 DNA: TGCGCCAGCAGCTTGGGGCACGATGAGCAGTTCTTC
D gene: -
J gene: TRBJ2-1
V gene: TRBV5-1
clone size: -

CDR3 protein: CASLLGGLYEQYF
CDR3 DNA: TGTGCCAGCCTGCTAGGGGGCCTGTACGAGCAGTACTTC
D gene: TRBD1
J gene: TRBJ2-7
V gene: TRBV6-5
clone size: -

CDR3 protein: CASMKDRGYGYTF
CDR3 DNA: TGTGCCAGCATGAAGGACAGGGGCTATGGCTACACCTTC
D gene: TRBD1
J gene: TRBJ1-2
V gene: TRBV2
clone size: few

CDR3 protein: CASSFGATSGSSYEQYF
CDR3 DNA: TGTGCCAGCAGCTTTGGGGCGACTAGCGGGAGCTCCTACGAGCAGTACTTC
D gene: TRBD2
J gene: TRBJ2-7
V gene: TRBV7-9
clone size: -

CDR3 protein: CASSEASSRGRAFF
CDR3 DNA: TGTGCCAGCAGTGAAGCATCCTCTCGGGGTAGGGCTTTCTTT
D gene: -
J gene: TRBJ1-1
V gene: TRBV2
clone size: -

CDR3 protein: CASSSGRVRLGTDTQYF
CDR3 DNA: TGCGCCAGCAGCAGCGGACGGGTGCGATTGGGCACAGATACGCAGTATTTT
D gene: -
J gene: TRBJ2-3
V gene: TRBV5-1
clone size: few

CDR3 protein: CASSPSPGLSYEQYF
CDR3 DNA: TGTGCCAGCAGTCCGTCTCCAGGGCTCTCCTACGAGCAGTACTTC
D gene: -
J gene: TRBJ2-7
V gene: TRBV28
clone size: -

CDR3 protein: CASSEMGGAFF
CDR3 DNA: TGTGCCAGCAGTGAAATGGGGGGGGCTTTCTTT
D gene: -
J gene: TRBJ1-1
V gene: TRBV2
clone size: -

CDR3 protein: CSSSWDIYEQYF
CDR3 DNA: TGTTCCAGCAGCTGGGACATCTACGAGCAGTACTTC
D gene: -
J gene: TRBJ2-7
V gene: TRBV7-9
clone size: -

CDR3 protein: CASSLGQMGYEQYF
CDR3 DNA: TGCGCCAGCAGCTTGGGACAGATGGGCTACGAGCAGTACTTC
D gene: -
J gene: TRBJ2-7
V gene: TRBV5-1
clone size: -

CDR3 protein: CASSLPGTRREETQYF
CDR3 DNA: TGTGCCAGCAGCTTACCGGGGACTAGAAGAGAAGAGACCCAGTACTTC
D gene: TRBD2
J gene: TRBJ2-5
V gene: TRBV11-2
clone size: -